What follows describes a single T cell receptor (beta chain). Its matching antigen is unknown. Clones were sequenced by immunoSEQ multiplex PCR, and TCRdb holds only the in-frame ones, with some missing. The data show 2 million to 2.5 million clones, nearly 97% seen once. This entry belongs to a study of shared clonotypes between healthy human individuals. Study-wide results and limits: Expectations were that clonotype sharing among donors would be affected by sequencing depth.

The receptor comes from a man aged 18 to 30 in good health. Source material: naive CD4+ T cells sorted from blood. Subset meaning: CD45RA+ positively selected.

The CDR3 nucleotides are TGTGCCAGCAGCTTAGATGCGGGAGCTCGGAACGAGCAGTACTTC. This gives the protein CASSLDAGARNEQYF. The chain has TRBV7-2 and TRBJ2-7; 7 bases line up with TRBD2. With 1 base clipped from V and 5 bases from J, the junction kept 8 bases outside the gene matches. This CDR3 spans 15 amino acids. The germline gives CDR1 SGHTA, CDR2 FQGNSA.